This T cell receptor beta chain was sequenced for a study of T-cell memory formation after mild COVID-19. TCRalpha and TCRbeta libraries used 5'RACE with constant-segment primers and UMIs. Using its own MiXCR run on the 5' RACE reads, TCRdb lists one record per CDR3 protein. The data show 300,000 or so distinct CDR3 sequences, more than 15% seen once. The V segment lost 5 bases and the J segment 5 bases; nucleotides outside the gene matches: 17. The CDR3 totals 17 residues. Concerning this clonotype itself: Its antigen is as yet unknown.

Study-wide results and limits: Clones that got smaller from day 15 to 85 had even CD4/CD8, while clones growing later tipped toward CD4+. CD8+ contracting clones occupied EMRA, while CD4+ ones occupied mainly CM and EM. Cross-reactive memory seemingly joined, as some responding clones were found in pre-infection memory.

This TCR came from a man in his late teens or twenties who had mild COVID-19 (a few samples of this study predate the infection). Cell type and time point are not known. This chain uses TRBV12-3 or TRBV12-4 with TRBJ1-1; 7 nucleotides align to TRBD1. Specimen: PBMCs or a T cell subset sorted from them (not recorded which). The CDR3 bases are TGTGCCAGCAGTCCAGTCCTAGTAGGGGGCGCAGGGACTGAAGCTTTCTTT. Translation gives CASSPVLVGGAGTEAFF.